Presented here are 29 T cell receptor beta chains from one specimen sequenced in a study of lymphopenia after photon versus proton radiotherapy. Data came from immunoSEQ multiplex PCR; TCRdb stores just in-frame clones and leaves some out. This table has 150,000 to 200,000 clones, around nine tenths appearing once. This specimen was peripheral blood, taken from a patient treated with photon-based radiotherapy. These receptors were obtained from a man over 45 with gastric cancer.

This chain connects TRBV5-1 to TRBJ1-1, with D hard to call. CDR3 length: 14 residues. V was shortened by 1 base and J by 1 base, with 8 bases between the two germline ends. Germline lookup yields CDR1 SGHRS and CDR2 YFSETQ. The CDR3 here is CASSLIERNTEAFF. The CDR3 DNA sequence: TGCGCCAGCAGCTTGATAGAAAGGAACACTGAAGCTTTCTTT.

The V call is TRBV5-1, the J call TRBJ1-2; D unresolved. Germline values: CDR1 SGHRS, CDR2 YFSETQ. The CDR3 consists of 15 residues. Trimming pared 4 bases from V and 0 bases from J, leaving 13 bases between. The CDR3 DNA reads as TGCGCCAGCAGCGTGTCAGGCAGCTCTAACTATGGCTACACCTTC. Protein product: CASSVSGSSNYGYTF.

This clone has only a few counts. V usage is TRBV7-6 and J usage is TRBJ1-2; no firm D call. V was trimmed by 1 base and J by 2 bases, leaving 2 bases between them. Looked up from germline, CDR1 is SGHVS and CDR2 is FNYEAQ. The length of the CDR3 is 12 residues. The CDR3 is CASSLENYGYTF. CDR3 nucleotides: TGTGCCAGCAGCTTAGAGAACTATGGCTACACCTTC.

This sequence joins TRBV28 and TRBJ2-1; 9 nucleotides align to TRBD2. The CDR3 runs to 15 residues. CDR1 and CDR2 (germline): MDHEN, SYDVKM. With 6 bases clipped from V and 12 bases from J, the junction kept 15 bases outside the gene matches. The CDR3 loop is CASSPQGAGGSAQFF. The CDR3 region has the DNA TGTGCCAGCAGCCCCCAAGGAGCGGGAGGTTCAGCGCAGTTCTTC.

J is TRBJ2-7 and V is TRBV7-9; no definite D call. V lost 1 base to trimming and J lost 4 bases, with 8 bases between them. The CDR3 loop spans 13 amino acids. CDR1 and CDR2 (germline): SEHNR, FQNEAQ (reference sequence). The chain's CDR3 is CASSLEGQYEQYF. For the CDR3, the DNA is TGTGCCAGCAGCTTAGAAGGGCAGTACGAGCAGTACTTC.

V gene TRBV7-8 combines with J gene TRBJ2-7; D gene uncertain. V dropped 1 base and J dropped 7 bases, with 14 bases sitting between them. Germline values: CDR1 SGHVS, CDR2 FQNEAQ. The CDR3 sequence is 14 residues long. The CDR3 coding sequence is TGTGCCAGCAGCTTAGGGTTCCGGAACAGTGAGCAGTACTTC. Amino acids: CASSLGFRNSEQYF.

This clone was recorded a few times. This rearrangement joins TRBV5-1 to TRBJ2-7, with TRBD2 matching 8 bases. The CDR3 sequence is 15 residues long. The junction had 4 bases not matched to a gene; V was cut back by 1 base and J by 1 base. Germline CDR1 reads SGHRS; CDR2 reads YFSETQ. The CDR3 protein is CASSLFSGSSYEQYF. The CDR3 DNA reads as TGCGCCAGCAGCTTGTTCAGCGGGAGTTCCTACGAGCAGTACTTC.

The rearrangement joins TRBV30 to TRBJ1-2; D not resolved. This CDR3 spans 14 amino acids. Trimming took 4 bases from V and 3 from J, leaving 15 bases between them. The germline V gene encodes CDR1 GTSNPN and CDR2 SVGIG (reference sequence). The CDR3 loop reads CAWTAGLPDYGYTF. The CDR3 DNA is TGTGCCTGGACCGCCGGATTGCCCGACTATGGCTACACCTTC. Using reference TRBV30 and TRBJ1-2 for the parts outside the CDR3, the full variable domain is SQTIHQWPATLVQPVGSPLSLECTVEGTSNPNLYWYRQAAGRGLQLLFYSVGIGQISSEVPQNLSASRPQDRQFILSSKKLLLSDSGFYLCAWTAGLPDYGYTFGSGTRLTVV.

The chain recombines TRBV7-2 with TRBJ2-7, with 14 bases identical to TRBD2. CDR3 length equals 16 residues. V lost 3 bases, J lost 6 bases, and 7 bases stayed unmatched. Germline V lookup: CDR1 SGHTA, CDR2 FQGNSA. DNA for the CDR3: TGTGCCAGCAGCTTCCTCGGACTAGCGGGAGGCGGCGAGCAGTACTTC. This encodes CASSFLGLAGGGEQYF.

This clone was seen a single time. This sequence joins TRBV19 and TRBJ2-1; weak D call: TRBD1 (5 bases). Germline V lookup: CDR1 LNHDA, CDR2 SQIVND (reference sequence). Between the trimmed V and J ends, which lost 10 bases and 3 bases, there was a span of 16 bases. The CDR3 spans 14 residues. For the CDR3, the DNA is TGTGCCACGAATGCTCCAGGGATCTACAATGAGCAGTTCTTC. Protein product: CATNAPGIYNEQFF.

The chain is built from TRBV10-3 and TRBJ2-1, with TRBD2 as a possible D gene (6 bases). In germline, CDR1 is ENHRY, CDR2 SYGVKD. CDR3 length equals 16 residues. With 5 bases removed from V and 0 bases from J, the gap between germline ends came to 14 bases. The DNA for the CDR3 is TGTGCCATCAGTCTTCGGGCGGGGAGCTCCTACAATGAGCAGTTCTTC. Encoded protein: CAISLRAGSSYNEQFF.

V and J are TRBV6-1 and TRBJ2-3, with 10 bases identical to TRBD2. The V and J ends lost 3 bases and 1 base, in that order; junction bases with no gene match: 7. Germline V gene data show CDR1 as MNHNS and CDR2 as SASEGT. The CDR3 runs 17 residues. The CDR3 region has the DNA TGTGCCAGCAGTGATCTTACCGGGACTAGCGGCACAGATACGCAGTATTTT. This codes for CASSDLTGTSGTDTQYF.

The rearrangement links TRBV2 to TRBJ1-4; no reliable D call. The V end lost 6 bases, the J end lost 12 bases, and 17 bases lay between the germline ends. Germline V CDR1 and CDR2: SNHLY, FYNNEI. The CDR3 runs 13 residues. The CDR3 loop reads CASSLDGGRELFF. The CDR3 region has the DNA TGTGCCAGCAGCCTGGACGGAGGGAGGGAACTGTTTTTT.

The J gene is TRBJ1-2, the V gene TRBV27, with 10 bases matching TRBD1. The CDR3 extends over 17 amino acids. Germline values: CDR1 MNHEY, CDR2 SMNVEV (reference sequence). V trimming: 0 bases; J trimming: 4 bases; junction bases outside the gene matches: 8. The CDR3, as DNA: TGTGCCAGCAGTTTATCATATACCGGGACAGGGGTCTATGGCTACACCTTC. This sequence encodes CASSLSYTGTGVYGYTF.

This clone was recorded only once. The chain joins TRBV10-3 to TRBJ1-5; D perhaps matches TRBD1 (6 bases). This CDR3 has 17 amino acids. Per the germline V gene, CDR1 is ENHRY and CDR2 is SYGVKD. Trimming took 0 bases from V and 5 from J, leaving 17 bases between them. The CDR3 DNA is TGTGCCATCAGTGAGTCGAAGATGGGGGCGACCGATCAGCCCCAGCATTTT. It encodes CAISESKMGATDQPQHF.

The rearrangement uses TRBV11-3 and TRBJ2-2, with 7 bases matching TRBD1. V shed 2 bases and J 7 bases; nucleotides not matched to a gene: 13. Germline CDR1 is SGHNT and CDR2 is YENEEA. The CDR3 is 17 amino acids. CDR3 loop: CASSLLPQGLIDGELFF. Here the CDR3 DNA reads TGTGCCAGCAGCTTACTACCACAGGGGTTAATTGACGGGGAGCTGTTTTTT. The entire variable domain, with the rest obtained from reference TRBV11-3 and TRBJ2-2, is as follows: EAGVVQSPRYKIIEKKQPVAFWCNPISGHNTLYWYLQNLGQGPELLIRYENEEAVDDSQLPKDRFSAERLKGVDSTLKIQPAELGDSAVYLCASSLLPQGLIDGELFFGEGSRLTVL.

A remark on this clone: Other DNA variants within this sample encode the same CDR3. The chain has TRBV30 and TRBJ1-5; D perhaps matches TRBD1 (5 bases). CDR3 length: 14 amino acids. V lost 3 bases, J lost 0 bases, and 9 bases lay in between. CDR1 and CDR2 (germline): GTSNPN, SVGIG (reference sequence). CDR3 nucleotide sequence: TGTGCCTGGAGCGGGGCTGTTAGCAATCAGCCCCAGCATTTT. Residues: CAWSGAVSNQPQHF.

This sequence joins TRBV6-6 and TRBJ1-3; 7 bases are a match to TRBD1. Unmatched junction bases numbered 7, after V lost 7 bases and J lost 1 base. Germline V gene lookup returns CDR1 MNHNY and CDR2 SVGAGI (reference sequence). CDR3 length: 15 amino acids. CDR3 sequence reads: CASKAQGVSGNTIYF. Here the CDR3 DNA reads TGTGCCAGCAAGGCTCAGGGGGTTTCTGGAAACACCATATATTTT.

V gene TRBV5-4 combines with J gene TRBJ2-3; 7 bases agree with TRBD2. CDR3 length: 15 residues. Trimming at V came to 4 bases and at J to 2 bases, leaving 7 bases not matched to a gene. Looked up from germline, CDR1 is SGHNT and CDR2 is YYREEE (reference sequence). The CDR3 loop is CASSEGLADTDTQYF. As DNA, the CDR3 is TGTGCCAGCAGCGAGGGGCTAGCGGACACAGATACGCAGTATTTT.

The rearrangement uses TRBV5-4 and TRBJ1-2, with D possibly TRBD1 on 5 matching bases. Trimming stripped 0 bases from V and 4 bases from J, with 7 bases between. Germline V gives CDR1 SGHNT, CDR2 YYREEE (reference sequence). CDR3 length equals 13 residues. This CDR3 is CASSLGGFYGYTF. CDR3 bases: TGTGCCAGCAGCTTGGGGGGGTTCTATGGCTACACCTTC. Drawing the rest from reference TRBV5-4 and TRBJ1-2, the complete variable domain is ETGVTQSPTHLIKTRGQQVTLRCSSQSGHNTVSWYQQALGQGPQFIFQYYREEENGRGNFPPRFSGLQFPNYSSELNVNALELDDSALYLCASSLGGFYGYTFGSGTRLTVV.

The chain couples TRBV18 to TRBJ2-7; 10 bases fit TRBD2. Germline V CDR1 and CDR2: KGHSH, LQKENI. J gave up 6 bases and V 4 bases, and 9 bases lay outside the gene matches. The CDR3 extends over 15 amino acids. The CDR3 nucleotides are TGTGCCAGCTCACGTAAGGGGACTAGCGCTTCCGAGCAGTACTTC. Translating it yields CASSRKGTSASEQYF.

CDR3 DNA: TGTGCCAGCAGCTTAACGGCAGACCACGAGCAGTACTTC. It specifies CASSLTADHEQYF. The chain uses TRBV11-2 and TRBJ2-7, with D uncertain. Germline V lookup: CDR1 SGHAT, CDR2 FQNNGV. The V and J ends lost 2 bases and 5 bases respectively, with 10 bases between them. This CDR3 has 13 residues.

The rearrangement uses TRBV5-4 and TRBJ2-3, with TRBD1 as a possible D gene (5 bases). Germline assignment: CDR1 SGHNT and CDR2 YYREEE (reference sequence). Trimming stripped 0 bases from V and 5 bases from J, with 7 bases between. This CDR3 has 13 residues. Here the CDR3 DNA reads TGTGCCAGCAGCTTGGCAGGGCTAGATACGCAGTATTTT. It yields the protein CASSLAGLDTQYF.

In nucleotides, the CDR3 is TGTGCCAGCTCATCGACAGGGGATGGAAACACCATATATTTT. Its protein is CASSSTGDGNTIYF. This rearrangement joins TRBV18 to TRBJ1-3; TRBD1 matches at 8 bases. This CDR3 has 14 amino acids. Germline CDR1 is KGHSH and CDR2 is LQKENI. The V gene end was trimmed by 5 bases and the J gene end by 3 bases; junction bases not matched to a gene: 3.

The chain uses TRBV2 and TRBJ1-4; D remains unclear. The CDR3 runs to 13 residues. The V and J ends lost 11 bases and 7 bases respectively, with 17 bases between them. Germline-derived CDR1 and CDR2 are SNHLY and FYNNEI. The CDR3 nucleotides read TGTGCCGGGCTCCGGGTCTACGGTGAAAAACTGTTTTTT. It yields the protein CAGLRVYGEKLFF.

V is TRBV28 and J is TRBJ2-3; D is perhaps TRBD1 (5 bases). The CDR3 contains 13 residues. Trimming pared 2 bases from V and 6 bases from J, leaving 9 bases between. Looked up from germline, CDR1 is MDHEN and CDR2 is SYDVKM. The CDR3 DNA reads as TGTGCCAGCAGTTTACAGGGTAGGGATACGCAGTATTTT. Translation gives CASSLQGRDTQYF. The full variable domain, with the rest looked up from reference TRBV28 and TRBJ2-3, is DVKVTQSSRYLVKRTGEKVFLECVQDMDHENMFWYRQDPGLGLRLIYFSYDVKMKEKGDIPEGYSVSREKKERFSLILESASTNQTSMYLCASSLQGRDTQYFGPGTRLTVL.

The V gene is TRBV15, the J gene TRBJ2-7; 9 bases match TRBD1. This CDR3 has 16 residues. V dropped 2 bases and J dropped 2; count of bases not matched to a gene: 7. Germline V gives CDR1 LNHNV, CDR2 YYDKDF (reference sequence). The CDR3 region is CATSRLGGQGPYEQYF. DNA for the CDR3: TGTGCCACCAGCAGATTAGGGGGACAGGGTCCCTACGAGCAGTACTTC.

The chain employs TRBV7-8 and TRBJ1-3; D gene uncertain. The V and J ends lost 2 bases and 0 bases respectively, with 17 bases between them. Looked up from germline, CDR1 is SGHVS and CDR2 is FQNEAQ. This CDR3 spans 18 amino acids. The CDR3 loop is CASSLQLSGSGSGNTIYF. The CDR3 coding sequence is TGTGCCAGCAGCTTACAATTATCCGGATCCGGCTCTGGAAACACCATATATTTT.

The chain carries TRBV29-1 and TRBJ2-3; 12 bases align to TRBD2. J lost 0 bases, V lost 5 bases, and 3 bases had no gene match. Germline V gene sequence: CDR1 SQVTM, CDR2 ANQGSEA. The CDR3 contains 15 residues. The CDR3: CSVPGLAGSTDTQYF. In DNA, the CDR3 is TGCAGCGTTCCAGGACTAGCGGGAAGCACAGATACGCAGTATTTT.